This T cell receptor beta chain was observed in a study of shared clonotypes between healthy human individuals. Splitting the CD4+ cells yielded a CD45RA+ naive subset and a CD45RA-negative memory subset. Replicate PCRs from sorted subsets contained roughly 220 ng DNA, which is 29,000 or so T cell genomes. Assay used: immunoSEQ multiplex PCR; TCRdb lists only in-frame clones, some missing. Altogether under 1,100,000 clones are present, about 74% being singletons, with the ten largest covering roughly 1.5%. Study-level findings and limits: Across several donors, naive CD4 shared roughly 5%, naive CD8 around 3.8%, memory CD4 roughly 2.5%, memory CD8 0.4% to 0.5%. Non-shared clonotypes were found to have lower generation probabilities than the clonotypes that were shared by all four of the sorted-subset donors.

This CDR3 spans 14 amino acids. Per the germline V gene, CDR1 is SGHTA and CDR2 is FQGNSA. With respect to this clone: The antigen is unknown. The junction differs from germline at one of its ends, possibly a read error.

The sequence derives from a young man in good health. The sequencing input was memory CD4+ T cells sorted from blood. Indicated subset: CD45RA-negative fraction. The genes are TRBV7-2 and TRBJ2-2; TRBD1 matches at 7 bases. The CDR3 sequence is CASSLTGVTEELFF. CDR3 in DNA: TGTGCCAGCAGCTTAACAGGGGTGACCGAGGAGCTGTTTTTT. Full variable domain (rest looked up from reference TRBV7-2 and TRBJ2-2): GAGVSQSPSNKVTEKGKDVELRCDPISGHTALYWYRQSLGQGLEFLIYFQGNSAPDKSGLPSDRFSAERTGGSVSTLTIQRTQQEDSAVYLCASSLTGVTEELFFGEGSRLTVL.